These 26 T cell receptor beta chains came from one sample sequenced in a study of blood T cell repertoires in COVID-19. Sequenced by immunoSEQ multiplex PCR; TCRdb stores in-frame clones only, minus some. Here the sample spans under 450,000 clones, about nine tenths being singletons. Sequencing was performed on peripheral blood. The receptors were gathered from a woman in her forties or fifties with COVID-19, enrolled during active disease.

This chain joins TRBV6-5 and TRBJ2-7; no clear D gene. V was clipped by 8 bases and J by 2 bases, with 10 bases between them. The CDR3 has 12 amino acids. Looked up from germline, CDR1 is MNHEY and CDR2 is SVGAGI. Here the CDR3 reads CASGGWTYEQYF. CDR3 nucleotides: TGTGCCAGCGGCGGCTGGACCTACGAGCAGTACTTC.

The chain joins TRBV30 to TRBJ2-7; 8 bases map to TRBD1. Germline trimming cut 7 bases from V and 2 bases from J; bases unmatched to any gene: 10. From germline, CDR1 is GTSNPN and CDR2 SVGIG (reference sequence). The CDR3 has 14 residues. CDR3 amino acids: CASRRTQGAYEQYF. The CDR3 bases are TGTGCCTCCCGAAGAACACAGGGGGCCTACGAGCAGTACTTC.

This CDR3 is CASSLAPGEANVLTF. CDR3 in DNA: TGCGCCAGCAGCTTGGCTCCAGGGGAGGCCAACGTCCTGACTTTC. This chain links TRBV5-1 with TRBJ2-6; TRBD1 is a possible D gene (6 bases). Germline CDR1 and CDR2: SGHRS and YFSETQ. CDR3 size: 15 residues. V was shortened by 0 bases and J by 6 bases, with 10 bases between the two germline ends.

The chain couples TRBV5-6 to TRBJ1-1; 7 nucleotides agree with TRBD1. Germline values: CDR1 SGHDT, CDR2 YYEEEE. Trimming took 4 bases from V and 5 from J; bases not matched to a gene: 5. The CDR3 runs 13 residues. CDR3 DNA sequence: TGTGCCAGCAGCGCGGGACAGACAACTGAAGCTTTCTTT. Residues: CASSAGQTTEAFF.

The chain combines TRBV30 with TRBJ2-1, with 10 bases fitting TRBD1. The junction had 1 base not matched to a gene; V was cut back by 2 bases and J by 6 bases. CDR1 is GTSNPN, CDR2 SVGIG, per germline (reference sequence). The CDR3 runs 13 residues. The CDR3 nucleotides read TGTGCCTGGAGTAGGGACAGGGGCAATGAGCAGTTCTTC. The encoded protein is CAWSRDRGNEQFF.

CDR3 residues: CASSQPGGSPLHF. The CDR3 region has the DNA TGTGCCAGCAGCCAACCGGGGGGTTCACCCCTCCACTTT. The rearrangement joins TRBV3-1 (or the pseudogene TRBV3-2) to TRBJ1-6, with D maybe TRBD1 (5 bases). Germline assignment: CDR1 LGHDT and CDR2 YNNKEL (reference sequence). The V end lost 2 bases, the J end lost 9 bases, and 8 bases lay between the germline ends. This CDR3 spans 13 amino acids.

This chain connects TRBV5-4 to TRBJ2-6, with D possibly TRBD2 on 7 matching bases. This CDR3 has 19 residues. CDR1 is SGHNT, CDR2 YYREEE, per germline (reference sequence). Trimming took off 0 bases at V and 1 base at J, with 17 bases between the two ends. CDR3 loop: CASSLGGGGGPSGANVLTF. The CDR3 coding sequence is TGTGCCAGCAGCTTGGGAGGGGGGGGAGGCCCATCTGGGGCCAACGTCCTGACTTTC.

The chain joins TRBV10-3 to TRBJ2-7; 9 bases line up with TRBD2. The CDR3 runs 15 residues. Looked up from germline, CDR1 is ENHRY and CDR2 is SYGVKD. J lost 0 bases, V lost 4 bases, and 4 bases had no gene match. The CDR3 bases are TGTGCCATCAGTGGCGGGGGGGACCTCTCCTACGAGCAGTACTTC. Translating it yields CAISGGGDLSYEQYF.

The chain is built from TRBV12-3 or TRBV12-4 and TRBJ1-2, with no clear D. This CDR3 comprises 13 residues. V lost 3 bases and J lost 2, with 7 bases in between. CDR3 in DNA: TGTGCCAGCAGTTTTGAACAGAACTATGGCTACACCTTC. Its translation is CASSFEQNYGYTF.

CDR3 coding DNA: TGCGCCAGCAGCCCACAGGGTGAGGGTACGCAGTATTTT. Translated, it gives CASSPQGEGTQYF. V usage is TRBV5-1 and J usage is TRBJ2-3, with D perhaps TRBD1 (6 bases). The CDR3 runs 13 residues. Germline assignment: CDR1 SGHRS and CDR2 YFSETQ. V was cut by 4 bases and J by 8 bases, with 14 bases left in between.

The CDR3 loop reads CASSVGQLYNEQFF. The CDR3 bases are TGTGCCAGCAGCGTAGGACAGCTATACAATGAGCAGTTCTTC. V and J are TRBV9 and TRBJ2-1; weak D call: TRBD1 (5 bases). CDR1 is SGDLS, CDR2 YYNGEE, per germline. This CDR3 spans 14 amino acids. V was cut by 0 bases and J by 4 bases, with 8 bases left in between.

The CDR3 coding sequence is TGTGCCACCTTGGAGGAGGGAGGTTGGACTGAAGCTTTCTTT. Encoded protein: CATLEEGGWTEAFF. J is TRBJ1-1 and V is TRBV6-5; no definite D call. Germline V gene data show CDR1 as MNHEY and CDR2 as SVGAGI. This CDR3 comprises 14 residues. Trimming cost V 10 bases and J 5 bases, with 20 bases left between them.

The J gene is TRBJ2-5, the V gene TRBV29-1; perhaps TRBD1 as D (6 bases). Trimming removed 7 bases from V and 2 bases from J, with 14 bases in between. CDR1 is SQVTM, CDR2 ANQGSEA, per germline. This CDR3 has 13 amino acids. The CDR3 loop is CSAQRTAQETQYF. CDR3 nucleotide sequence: TGCAGCGCCCAGAGGACAGCACAAGAGACCCAGTACTTC.

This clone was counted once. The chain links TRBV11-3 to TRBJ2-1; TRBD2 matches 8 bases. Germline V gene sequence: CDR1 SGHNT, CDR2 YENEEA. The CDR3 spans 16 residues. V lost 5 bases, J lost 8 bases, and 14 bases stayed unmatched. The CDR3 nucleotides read TGTGCCAGCAGCCTGGGGAGGGAGGACGGGGGGGATGAGCAGTTCTTC. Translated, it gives CASSLGREDGGDEQFF.

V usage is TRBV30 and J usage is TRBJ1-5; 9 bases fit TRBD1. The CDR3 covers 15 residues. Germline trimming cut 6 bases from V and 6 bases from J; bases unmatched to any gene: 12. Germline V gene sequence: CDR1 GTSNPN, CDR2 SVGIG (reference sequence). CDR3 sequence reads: CACSTGTGFFQPQHF. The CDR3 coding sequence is TGTGCCTGTTCGACCGGGACAGGGTTTTTTCAGCCCCAGCATTTT.

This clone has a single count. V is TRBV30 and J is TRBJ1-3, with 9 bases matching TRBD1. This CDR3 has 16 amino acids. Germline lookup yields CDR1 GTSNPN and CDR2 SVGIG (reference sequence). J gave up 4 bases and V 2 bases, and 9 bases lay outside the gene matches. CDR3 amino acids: CAWSLYRGPGGNTIYF. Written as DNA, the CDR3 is TGTGCCTGGAGTTTATACAGGGGGCCGGGAGGAAACACCATATATTTT.

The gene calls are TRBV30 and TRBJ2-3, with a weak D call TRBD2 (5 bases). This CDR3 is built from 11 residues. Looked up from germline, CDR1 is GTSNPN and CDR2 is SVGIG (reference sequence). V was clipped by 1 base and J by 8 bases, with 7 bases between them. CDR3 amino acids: CAWSARATQYF. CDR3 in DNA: TGTGCCTGGAGTGCGAGGGCTACGCAGTATTTT.

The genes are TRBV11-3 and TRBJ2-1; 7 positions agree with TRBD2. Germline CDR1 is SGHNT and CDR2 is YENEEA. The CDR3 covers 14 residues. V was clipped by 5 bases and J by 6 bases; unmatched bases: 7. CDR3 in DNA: TGTGCCAGCAGCCGGACTAGTAGTGGCAATGAGCAGTTCTTC. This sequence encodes CASSRTSSGNEQFF.

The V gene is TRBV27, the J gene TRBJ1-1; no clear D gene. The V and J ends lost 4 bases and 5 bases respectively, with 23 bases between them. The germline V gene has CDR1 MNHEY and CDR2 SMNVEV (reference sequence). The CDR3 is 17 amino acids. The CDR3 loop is CASSSFPRERRGTEAFF. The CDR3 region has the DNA TGTGCCAGCAGTTCCTTCCCTCGGGAACGAAGAGGGACTGAAGCTTTCTTT.

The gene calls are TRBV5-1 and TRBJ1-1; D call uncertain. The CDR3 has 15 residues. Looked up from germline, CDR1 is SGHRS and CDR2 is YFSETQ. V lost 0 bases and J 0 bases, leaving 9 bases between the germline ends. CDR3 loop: CASSLDPGMNTEAFF. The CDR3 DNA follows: TGCGCCAGCAGCTTGGATCCAGGTATGAACACTGAAGCTTTCTTT.

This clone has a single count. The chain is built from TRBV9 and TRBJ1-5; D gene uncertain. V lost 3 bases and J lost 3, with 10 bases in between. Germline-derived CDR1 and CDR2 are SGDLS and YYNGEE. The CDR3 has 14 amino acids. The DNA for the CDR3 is TGTGCCAGCAGCGGTACTCTTGACAATCAGCCCCAGCATTTT. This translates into CASSGTLDNQPQHF.

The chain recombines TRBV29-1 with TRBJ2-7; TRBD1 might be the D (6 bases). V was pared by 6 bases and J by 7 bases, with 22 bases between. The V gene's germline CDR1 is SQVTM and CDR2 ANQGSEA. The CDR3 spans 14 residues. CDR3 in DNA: TGCAGCGTGGCAACGACAGGAGCACTTGAGGAGCAGTACTTC. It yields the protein CSVATTGALEEQYF.

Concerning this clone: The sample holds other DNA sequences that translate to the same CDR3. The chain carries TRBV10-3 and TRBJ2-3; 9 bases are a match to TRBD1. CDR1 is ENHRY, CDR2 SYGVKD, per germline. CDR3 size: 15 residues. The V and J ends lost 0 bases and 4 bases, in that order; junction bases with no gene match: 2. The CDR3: CAISESGQGPDTQYF. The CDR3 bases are TGTGCCATCAGTGAGTCCGGACAGGGGCCAGATACGCAGTATTTT.

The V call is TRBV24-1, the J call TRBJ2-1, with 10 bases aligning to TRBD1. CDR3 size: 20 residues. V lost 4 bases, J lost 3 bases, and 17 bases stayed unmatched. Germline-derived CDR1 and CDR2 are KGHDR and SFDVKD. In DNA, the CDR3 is TGTGCCACCAGTGACATACCGGGACAGGGGAAAATCGAAGGCTACAATGAGCAGTTCTTC. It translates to CATSDIPGQGKIEGYNEQFF.

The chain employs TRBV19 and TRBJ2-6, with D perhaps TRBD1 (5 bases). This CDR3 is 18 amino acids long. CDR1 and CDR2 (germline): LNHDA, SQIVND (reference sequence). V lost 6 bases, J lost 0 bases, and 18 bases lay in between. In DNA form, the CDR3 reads TGTGCCAGTAGAGGGCCCCCAGGGTTAAGCTCTGGGGCCAACGTCCTGACTTTC. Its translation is CASRGPPGLSSGANVLTF.

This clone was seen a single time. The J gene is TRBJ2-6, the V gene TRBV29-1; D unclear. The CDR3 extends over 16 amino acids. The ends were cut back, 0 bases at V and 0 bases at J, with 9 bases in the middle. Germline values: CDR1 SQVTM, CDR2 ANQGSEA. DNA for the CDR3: TGCAGCGTTGAAGAATCCCGGGTCTCTGGGGCCAACGTCCTGACTTTC. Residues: CSVEESRVSGANVLTF. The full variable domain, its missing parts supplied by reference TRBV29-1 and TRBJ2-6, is SAVISQKPSRDICQRGTSLTIQCQVDSQVTMMFWYRQQPGQSLTLIATANQGSEATYESGFVIDKFPISRPNLTFSTLTVSNMSPEDSSIYLCSVEESRVSGANVLTFGAGSRLTVL.